This T cell receptor (beta chain) was identified in a study of CD8+CD57+ T cells in acquired aplastic anemia. Study-level background: Each DNA sample taken from sorted CD4+ and CD8+ cells came to around 2.9 ug on average. Study findings and constraints: A significant difference in CD8+ Simpson's diversity between patients and controls was not found.

This CDR3 contains 13 residues. Unmatched junction bases numbered 2, after V lost 5 bases and J lost 5 bases. The germline V gene encodes CDR1 SNHLY and CDR2 FYNNEI. Profiling of TCR beta VDJ combinations and CDR3 sequences used genomic DNA as template. TCRdb analysed the reads with MiXCR anew, one entry per CDR3 protein. The repertoire includes about 190,000 distinct CDR3 sequences, under 55% of them detected once, and around 8.8% sits in the top ten. By flow cytometry, patients selected for sequencing had shown an expansion of CD8+CD57+ cells. Severe acquired aplastic anemia was the diagnosis recorded for all patients. Blood sampling was performed on the patients, and none of them had received therapy by then. On this clonotype: What it recognizes is unknown.

Sequencing input: sorted CD4+, CD8+, or CD8+CD57+ T cells (not recorded which) from PBMCs. The TCR sequence derives from a human donor with aplastic anemia. This sequence joins TRBV2 and TRBJ1-3; 8 positions match TRBD1. DNA of the CDR3: TGTGCCAGCAGTCGGACAGGGCGAAACACCATATATTTT. It translates to CASSRTGRNTIYF. Looking up the rest from reference TRBV2 and TRBJ1-3 gives the full variable domain: EPEVTQTPSHQVTQMGQEVILRCVPISNHLYFYWYRQILGQKVEFLVSFYNNEISEKSEIFDDQFSVERPDGSNFTLKIRSTKLEDSAMYFCASSRTGRNTIYFGEGSWLTVV.